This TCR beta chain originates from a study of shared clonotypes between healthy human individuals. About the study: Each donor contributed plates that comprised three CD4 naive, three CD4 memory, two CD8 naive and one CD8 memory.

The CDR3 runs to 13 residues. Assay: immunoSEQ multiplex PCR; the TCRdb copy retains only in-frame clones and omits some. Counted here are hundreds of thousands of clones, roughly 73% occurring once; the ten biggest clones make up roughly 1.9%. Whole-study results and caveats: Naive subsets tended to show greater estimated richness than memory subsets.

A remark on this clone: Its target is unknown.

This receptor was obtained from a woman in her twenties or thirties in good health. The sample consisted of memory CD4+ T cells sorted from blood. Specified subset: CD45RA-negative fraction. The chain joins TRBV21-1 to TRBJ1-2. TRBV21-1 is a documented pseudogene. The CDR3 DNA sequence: TGTGCCAGCAGCAAACGCATTAACTATGGCTACACCTTC. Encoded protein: CASSKRINYGYTF.